This T cell receptor (beta chain) was retrieved from a study of identical twins. TCRdb reanalysed the 5' RACE reads using MiXCR and keeps one entry per CDR3 protein. The data hold about 240,000 distinct CDR3 sequences, with 10% to 13% observed a single time. This TCR was recovered from a man over 45 in good health. The sample was memory T cells sorted from blood.

The CDR3 nucleotides are TGTGCCAGCAGCCAAGAGTTGGGGGCCCACTACGAGCAGTACTTC. Translated: CASSQELGAHYEQYF. The chain has TRBV3-1 and TRBJ2-7; D perhaps matches TRBD1 (6 bases). CDR1 LGHDT and CDR2 YNNKEL come from the germline V gene (reference sequence). Between the trimmed V and J ends, which lost 0 bases and 3 bases, there was a span of 12 bases. CDR3 size: 15 residues.